Each of the 10 T cell receptor beta chains below was sequenced from the same sample in a study of T-cell memory formation after mild COVID-19. TCRdb reprocessed the 5' RACE reads with MiXCR, giving one entry per CDR3 protein. The table lists under 400,000 distinct CDR3 sequences, 28% of them singletons. The sample was PBMCs or a T cell subset sorted from them (not recorded which). All receptors come from an adult woman who had mild COVID-19 (a few samples of this study predate the infection). Cell type and time point are not known.

The chain has TRBV6-5 and TRBJ2-3; 9 bases fit TRBD2. Germline V gene data show CDR1 as MNHEY and CDR2 as SVGAGI. Trimming removed 6 bases from V and 0 bases from J; junction bases left unmatched: 4. There are 15 residues in the CDR3. The CDR3 spells CASSRLAVSTDTQYF. The DNA of the CDR3 is TGTGCCAGCAGCCGACTAGCGGTTAGCACAGATACGCAGTATTTT.

This chain links TRBV12-3 or TRBV12-4 with TRBJ1-1, with D unclear. The CDR3 totals 14 residues. V gave up 3 bases and J gave up 4 bases, with 12 bases separating them. The CDR3 bases are TGTGCCAGCAGTTTCGAGTGGGGTGGCACTGAAGCTTTCTTT. Protein sequence: CASSFEWGGTEAFF.

This clonotype has just a few counts. This chain uses TRBV7-9 with TRBJ2-5; D might be TRBD2 (5 bases). The germline V gene has CDR1 SEHNR and CDR2 FQNEAQ (reference sequence). The CDR3 runs 13 residues. V was cut by 5 bases and J by 1 base, with 8 bases left in between. CDR3 coding DNA: TGTGCCAGCAGCCGCGGACTCCAAGAGACCCAGTACTTC. This encodes CASSRGLQETQYF.

The chain combines TRBV4-1 with TRBJ2-3; D remains ambiguous. Per germline, CDR1 MGHRA and CDR2 YSYEKL. V dropped 0 bases and J dropped 0 bases, with 13 bases sitting between them. The CDR3 length is 17 residues. The CDR3 here is CASSQEVLTPSTDTQYF. Here the CDR3 DNA reads TGCGCCAGCAGCCAAGAGGTACTCACACCGAGCACAGATACGCAGTATTTT.

This clonotype was found a few times. The CDR3 sequence is CASTAGGGTGELFF. The CDR3 DNA follows: TGTGCCAGTACCGCGGGAGGCGGCACCGGGGAGCTGTTTTTT. The V and J genes are TRBV19 and TRBJ2-2, with TRBD2 matching 8 bases. The germline gives CDR1 LNHDA, CDR2 SQIVND (reference sequence). The J segment lost 4 bases and the V segment lost 7 bases, leaving 5 bases of the junction unmatched. This CDR3 spans 14 amino acids.

The J gene is TRBJ2-1, the V gene TRBV7-2, with TRBD2 identical over 7 bases. This CDR3 is built from 14 residues. Unmatched junction bases numbered 6, after V lost 6 bases and J lost 4 bases. The germline gives CDR1 SGHTA, CDR2 FQGNSA. The CDR3 DNA reads as TGTGCCAGCAGTCGGTTGCGGGGGTACAATGAGCAGTTCTTC. It translates to CASSRLRGYNEQFF.

The V gene is TRBV6-5, the J gene TRBJ2-2, with 8 bases aligning to TRBD1. Germline CDR1 is MNHEY and CDR2 is SVGAGI. This CDR3 has 16 residues. With 8 bases clipped from V and 0 bases from J, the junction kept 8 bases outside the gene matches. In DNA, the CDR3 is TGTGCCAGCTACGCCAGGGGGCTCGCGAACACCGGGGAGCTGTTTTTT. Translated: CASYARGLANTGELFF.

In this sample, this clonotype turned up once. The rearrangement links TRBV11-3 to TRBJ2-7; D ambiguous. Germline values: CDR1 SGHNT, CDR2 YENEEA. The CDR3 sequence is 12 residues long. Trimming removed 2 bases at V and 5 bases at J, with 7 bases between. The CDR3 sequence: CASSLTPNEQYF. CDR3 DNA sequence: TGTGCCAGCAGCTTAACCCCCAACGAGCAGTACTTC.

The chain joins TRBV24-1 to TRBJ2-5, with 7 bases identical to TRBD1. With V trimmed by 5 bases and J by 3 bases, 8 bases remained unmatched. The CDR3 has 15 residues. Per germline, CDR1 KGHDR and CDR2 SFDVKD. CDR3 loop: CATSGRGQLEETQYF. In DNA form, the CDR3 reads TGTGCCACCAGTGGTCGGGGACAGTTAGAAGAGACCCAGTACTTC.

In this sample, this clonotype turned up many times. Here the CDR3 DNA reads TGTGCCAGCAGCGACGCTGGACTAGCGGGCTTCACAGATACGCAGTATTTT. This gives the protein CASSDAGLAGFTDTQYF. The chain couples TRBV7-9 to TRBJ2-3; 11 bases fit TRBD2. This CDR3 is 17 amino acids long. Germline CDR1 and CDR2: SEHNR and FQNEAQ (reference sequence). Trimming took 5 bases from V and 2 from J; bases not matched to a gene: 9.